The clone carrying this T cell receptor (beta chain) was detected many times. This sample is part of a study of spatial heterogeneity in lung cancer. TCRdb reanalysed the 5' RACE reads using MiXCR and keeps one entry per CDR3 protein. The sample yields roughly 40,000 distinct CDR3 sequences, 6.5% to 7% seen once. The time point is: sample taken at primary tumor resection. This CDR3 has 15 amino acids. V was cut by 5 bases and J by 1 base, with 14 bases left in between. Germline values: CDR1 SGHAT, CDR2 FQNNGV. The rearrangement joins TRBV11-2 to TRBJ1-1; unclear D gene. This sequence originates from a female donor with early-stage non-small cell lung cancer. The specimen was PBMCs, collected at surgery. The CDR3 region is CASSQIVLTNTEAFF. CDR3 in DNA: TGTGCCAGCAGCCAGATTGTCCTAACGAACACTGAAGCTTTCTTT.